The 3 T cell receptor beta chains below come from one sample, sequenced in a study of blood T cell repertoires in COVID-19 (dated by TCRdb to 2018 to 2021). Library generation was performed with the immunoSEQ multiplex PCR assay. The immuneACCESS repertoire file appears here via TCRdb, limited to in-frame rearrangements. These files lack a portion of the clones; in checked studies, under half of the deficit traces to unresolved V genes, and the cause of the others is not known. For this sample there are 60,000 or so clones; approximately 85% appear just once. The ten largest clones represent around 17% of the sample. The sample was peripheral blood. These receptors were collected from a human donor in a cohort sampled during active COVID-19.

This clone was seen once. The J gene is TRBJ2-7, the V gene TRBV4-1, with a weak D call TRBD2 (5 bases). V was shortened by 1 base and J by 2 bases, with 24 bases between the two germline ends. Looked up from germline, CDR1 is MGHRA and CDR2 is YSYEKL. The length of the CDR3 is 19 residues. The CDR3 region has the DNA TGCGCCAGCAGCCAAGTTTTTAGACTCAGGACTTTAACACCCTACGAGCAGTACTTC. The encoded protein is CASSQVFRLRTLTPYEQYF.

This rearrangement joins TRBV9 to TRBJ1-2; unclear D gene. Trimming removed 4 bases at V and 9 bases at J, with 25 bases between. CDR3 length: 16 amino acids. The germline gives CDR1 SGDLS, CDR2 YYNGEE. CDR3 sequence (DNA): TGTGCCAGCAGCTCAAGCTATCGGACTCCTACCCTTCGCTACACCTTC. Its translation is CASSSSYRTPTLRYTF.

The genes are TRBV9 and TRBJ2-1; 11 nucleotides agree with TRBD1. CDR1 is SGDLS and CDR2 is YYNGEE in the germline V gene. The J segment lost 7 bases and the V segment lost 5 bases, leaving 8 bases of the junction unmatched. The length of the CDR3 is 15 residues. CDR3 DNA: TGTGCCAGCAGTCAAGGACAGGGGGCAAGGAATGAGCAGTTCTTC. Residues: CASSQGQGARNEQFF.